This TCR beta chain was identified during a study of shared clonotypes between healthy human individuals. The CDR3 totals 16 residues. V shed 1 base and J 4 bases; nucleotides not matched to a gene: 5. CDR1 and CDR2 (germline): SGHTS, YDEGEE. The assay was immunoSEQ multiplex PCR, and TCRdb's table has in-frame clones only and misses some. The sample has about 2.4 million clones, approximately 90% seen once. What was sequenced was naive CD4+ T cells sorted from blood. Subset defined: CD45RA+ positively selected. The chain employs TRBV5-8 and TRBJ2-3; 11 nucleotides agree with TRBD2. This sequence was found in a man between 18 and 35 years old in good health. CDR3 nucleotides: TGTGCCAGCAGCTTGAGGAGACTAGCGGGGCCAGATACGCAGTATTTT. Protein sequence: CASSLRRLAGPDTQYF.